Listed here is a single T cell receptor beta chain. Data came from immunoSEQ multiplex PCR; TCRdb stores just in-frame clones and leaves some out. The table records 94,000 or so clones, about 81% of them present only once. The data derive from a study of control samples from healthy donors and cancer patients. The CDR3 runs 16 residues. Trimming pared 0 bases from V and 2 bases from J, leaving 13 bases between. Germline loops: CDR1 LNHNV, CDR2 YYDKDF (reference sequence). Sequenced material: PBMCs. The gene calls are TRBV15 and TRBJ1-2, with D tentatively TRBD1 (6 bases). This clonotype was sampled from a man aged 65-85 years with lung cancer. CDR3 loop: CATSREGGPLNYGYTF. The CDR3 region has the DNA TGTGCCACCAGCAGAGAAGGGGGACCCCTCAACTATGGCTACACCTTC.